These T cell receptor beta chains were read from a single sample in a study of OX40 agonist ivuxolimab in advanced cancers. Profiled with immunoSEQ multiplex PCR; TCRdb holds only in-frame clones, not every one. The table lists around 70,000 clones, just under 85% of them singletons. The specimen was CD4+ or CD8+ T cells sorted from blood, collected in a trial of the OX40 agonist ivuxolimab. All receptors come from an adult with an advanced solid tumor such as melanoma, head and neck, liver or kidney cancer. CDR3s include the opening cysteine and the closing phenylalanine or tryptophan. Fields, in order: D gene, V gene, J gene, clone size, CDR3 DNA, CDR3 protein. A D gene is named only where the DNA matches it firmly. Clone size is shown for a subset of rows, as once, few, many or a class of expanded clone.

d_call: TRBD1
v_call: TRBV4-1
j_call: TRBJ1-5
clone_size: .
cdr3_nt: TGCGCCAGCAGCCAAGAGACAGGGAGTCAGCCCCAGCATTTT
cdr3_aa: CASSQETGSQPQHF

d_call: TRBD1
v_call: TRBV9
j_call: TRBJ1-4
clone_size: .
cdr3_nt: TGTGCCAGCAGCAGGACAGGGTTCATTAATGAAAAACTGTTTTTT
cdr3_aa: CASSRTGFINEKLFF

d_call: .
v_call: TRBV4-1
j_call: TRBJ2-3
clone_size: .
cdr3_nt: TGCGCCAGCAGTCTTACTGACTACAGGGAGATGAAGGATACGCAGTATTTT
cdr3_aa: CASSLTDYREMKDTQYF

d_call: .
v_call: TRBV7-9
j_call: TRBJ2-1
clone_size: .
cdr3_nt: TGTGCCAGCAGCCCTATTTCGGGAGTAGGGTACAATGAGCAGTTCTTC
cdr3_aa: CASSPISGVGYNEQFF

d_call: .
v_call: TRBV27
j_call: TRBJ1-4
clone_size: .
cdr3_nt: TGTGCCAGCAGTTTTTACCCCCCTGAAAAACTGTTTTTT
cdr3_aa: CASSFYPPEKLFF

d_call: TRBD2
v_call: TRBV7-2
j_call: TRBJ2-7
clone_size: .
cdr3_nt: TGTGCCAGCAGCGAAACTAGCGGGAGACTCCTCGAGCAGTACTTC
cdr3_aa: CASSETSGRLLEQYF

d_call: TRBD2
v_call: TRBV7-2
j_call: TRBJ2-1
clone_size: .
cdr3_nt: TGTGCCAGCAGCCTCCAACTACGGCTAGCGGGAGGTTACAATGAGCAGTTCTTC
cdr3_aa: CASSLQLRLAGGYNEQFF

d_call: TRBD1
v_call: TRBV5-5
j_call: TRBJ1-2
clone_size: .
cdr3_nt: TGTGCCAGCAGCTTGGGATGGGACAGGGGGCTGGATGGCTACACCTTC
cdr3_aa: CASSLGWDRGLDGYTF

d_call: .
v_call: TRBV9
j_call: TRBJ2-6
clone_size: .
cdr3_nt: TGTGCCAGCAGCGTAGCAGGGTCCGGGGCCAACGTCCTGACTTTC
cdr3_aa: CASSVAGSGANVLTF

d_call: .
v_call: TRBV18
j_call: TRBJ2-7
clone_size: once
cdr3_nt: TGTGCCAGCTCACCCGGAGGCTCGGCTTCCTACGAGCAGTACTTC
cdr3_aa: CASSPGGSASYEQYF

d_call: .
v_call: TRBV19
j_call: TRBJ2-7
clone_size: once
cdr3_nt: TGTGCCAGTAGTATATCCCTGACTATGGGCGAGCAGTACTTC
cdr3_aa: CASSISLTMGEQYF

d_call: .
v_call: TRBV28
j_call: TRBJ2-1
clone_size: .
cdr3_nt: TGTGCCAGCAGTCCTTCAGGGCCCAGGTCCTACAATGAGCAGTTCTTC
cdr3_aa: CASSPSGPRSYNEQFF

d_call: .
v_call: TRBV7-9
j_call: TRBJ2-3
clone_size: .
cdr3_nt: TGTGCCAGCAGCTTTTGGCTAGCTAATGGGGATACGCAGTATTTT
cdr3_aa: CASSFWLANGDTQYF

d_call: .
v_call: TRBV7-9
j_call: TRBJ2-1
clone_size: .
cdr3_nt: TGTGCCAGCAGCTTAAGCCCGGGGGCGTCCCCTGAGCAGTTCTTC
cdr3_aa: CASSLSPGASPEQFF

d_call: TRBD2
v_call: TRBV30
j_call: TRBJ2-7
clone_size: .
cdr3_nt: TGTGCCTGGAGCCGGGGACTAGCGAGCTTACCGAGAAACTACGAGCAGTACTTC
cdr3_aa: CAWSRGLASLPRNYEQYF

d_call: TRBD2
v_call: TRBV11-2
j_call: TRBJ2-3
clone_size: .
cdr3_nt: TGTGCCAGCAGCTTCACTAGCGGGGTGAACCGGGATACGCAGTATTTT
cdr3_aa: CASSFTSGVNRDTQYF

d_call: TRBD2
v_call: TRBV28
j_call: TRBJ2-7
clone_size: .
cdr3_nt: TGTGCCAGCAGTAACCCTAGCGGGAGTTACGAGCAGTACTTC
cdr3_aa: CASSNPSGSYEQYF

d_call: .
v_call: TRBV18
j_call: TRBJ2-5
clone_size: .
cdr3_nt: TGTGCCAGCGCAAGGGGGACATCAAAAGAGACCCAGTACTTC
cdr3_aa: CASARGTSKETQYF

d_call: .
v_call: TRBV7-9
j_call: TRBJ1-3
clone_size: .
cdr3_nt: TGTGCCAGCAGCCCCGGGTTTTTGAGAGGAAACACCATATATTTT
cdr3_aa: CASSPGFLRGNTIYF

d_call: .
v_call: TRBV11-1
j_call: TRBJ1-1
clone_size: .
cdr3_nt: TGTGCCAGCAGCTTAGGACAGGCGTACACTGAAGCTTTCTTT
cdr3_aa: CASSLGQAYTEAFF

d_call: TRBD1
v_call: TRBV13
j_call: TRBJ1-2
clone_size: few
cdr3_nt: TGTGCCAGCAGCTTAAACAGGGGATATGGCTACACCTTC
cdr3_aa: CASSLNRGYGYTF

d_call: .
v_call: TRBV13
j_call: TRBJ2-5
clone_size: .
cdr3_nt: TGTGCCAGCAGCTTACGGCGGGGACAAGAGACCCAGTACTTC
cdr3_aa: CASSLRRGQETQYF

d_call: TRBD1
v_call: TRBV6-1
j_call: TRBJ2-2
clone_size: .
cdr3_nt: TGTGCCAGCAGTGGACAGGGGACCCACACCGGGGAGCTGTTTTTT
cdr3_aa: CASSGQGTHTGELFF

d_call: .
v_call: TRBV7-9
j_call: TRBJ2-1
clone_size: .
cdr3_nt: TGTGCCAGCAGCTTAGTGCCTCCCGAGCAGTTCTTC
cdr3_aa: CASSLVPPEQFF

d_call: .
v_call: TRBV5-6
j_call: TRBJ1-1
clone_size: .
cdr3_nt: TGTGCCAGCAGCTTTCAGGGGACTACGGTCACTGAAGCTTTCTTT
cdr3_aa: CASSFQGTTVTEAFF

d_call: TRBD1
v_call: TRBV6-4
j_call: TRBJ1-3
clone_size: .
cdr3_nt: TGTGCCAGCAGTGACTCGAGAGAGACAGGGTACTCTGGAAACACCATATATTTT
cdr3_aa: CASSDSRETGYSGNTIYF

d_call: .
v_call: TRBV7-2
j_call: TRBJ1-5
clone_size: .
cdr3_nt: TGTGCCAGCAGCTTAGGCGGAATTAGCAATCAGCCCCAGCATTTT
cdr3_aa: CASSLGGISNQPQHF

d_call: .
v_call: TRBV5-5
j_call: TRBJ1-5
clone_size: .
cdr3_nt: TGTGCCAGCAGCTTGGTCGGGGGGCAGTGGGACAGCAATCAGCCCCAGCATTTT
cdr3_aa: CASSLVGGQWDSNQPQHF

d_call: .
v_call: TRBV19
j_call: TRBJ1-1
clone_size: .
cdr3_nt: TGTGCCAGTAGTATCACTCAGGTGAACACTGAAGCTTTCTTT
cdr3_aa: CASSITQVNTEAFF

d_call: .
v_call: TRBV11-2
j_call: TRBJ1-1
clone_size: .
cdr3_nt: TGTGCCAGCAGCTTAGCCCCGTCAATCGGTGAAGCTTTCTTT
cdr3_aa: CASSLAPSIGEAFF

d_call: .
v_call: TRBV7-9
j_call: TRBJ1-2
clone_size: .
cdr3_nt: TGTGCCAGCAGCAGAAGGGTAGGGACATATGGCTACACCTTC
cdr3_aa: CASSRRVGTYGYTF